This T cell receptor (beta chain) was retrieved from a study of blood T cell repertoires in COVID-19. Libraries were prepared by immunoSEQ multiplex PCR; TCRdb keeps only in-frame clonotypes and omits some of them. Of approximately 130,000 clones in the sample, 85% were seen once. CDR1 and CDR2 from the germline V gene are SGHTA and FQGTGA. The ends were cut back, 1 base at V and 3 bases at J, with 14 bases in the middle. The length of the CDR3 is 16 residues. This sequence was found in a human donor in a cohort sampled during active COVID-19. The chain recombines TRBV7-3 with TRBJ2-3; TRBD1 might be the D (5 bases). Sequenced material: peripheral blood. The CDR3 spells CASSLNPGRSTDTQYF. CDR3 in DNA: TGTGCCAGCAGCTTAAATCCAGGGCGTAGTACAGATACGCAGTATTTT.